The sequence of this T cell receptor beta chain was determined in a study of post-analysis software for immune sequencing data. Study summary: In terms of disease course, relapsing-remitting, secondary progressive and progressive-relapsing multiple sclerosis were included.

Sequencing libraries made from TCR beta cDNA carried unique molecular identifiers. TCRdb re-called the PCR reads with MiXCR, one entry per CDR3 protein. The sample lists over 300,000 distinct CDR3 sequences; about a third were seen once. The clonotype was recovered from a girl between 5 and 17 years old with multiple sclerosis. What was sequenced was blood.

The CDR3 spells CASSPDSFWLWGYTF. The CDR3 DNA reads as TGTGCCAGCAGCCCGGACAGTTTCTGGTTGTGGGGCTACACCTTC. The rearrangement uses TRBV7-9 and TRBJ1-2; D might be TRBD1 (6 bases). The V gene's germline CDR1 is SEHNR and CDR2 FQNEAQ (reference sequence). This CDR3 region has 15 residues. V lost 5 bases and J 8 bases, leaving 21 bases between the germline ends. The variable domain in full, with the rest retrieved from reference TRBV7-9 and TRBJ1-2, is DTGVSQNPRHKITKRGQNVTFRCDPISEHNRLYWYRQTLGQGPEFLTYFQNEAQLEKSRLLSDRFSAERPKGSFSTLEIQRTEQGDSAMYLCASSPDSFWLWGYTFGSGTRLTVV.